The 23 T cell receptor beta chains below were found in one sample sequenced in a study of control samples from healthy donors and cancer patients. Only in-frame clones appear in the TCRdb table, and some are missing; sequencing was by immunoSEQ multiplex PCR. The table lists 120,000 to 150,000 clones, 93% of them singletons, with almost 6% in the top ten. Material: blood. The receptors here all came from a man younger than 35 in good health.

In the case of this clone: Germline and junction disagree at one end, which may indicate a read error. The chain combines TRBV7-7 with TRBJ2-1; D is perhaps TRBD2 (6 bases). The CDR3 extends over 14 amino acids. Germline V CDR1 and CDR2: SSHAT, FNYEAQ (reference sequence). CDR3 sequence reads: CASSLSGEVSEQFF. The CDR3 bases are TGTGCTAGCAGCCTCAGTGGGGAGGTTAGTGAGCAGTTCTTC.

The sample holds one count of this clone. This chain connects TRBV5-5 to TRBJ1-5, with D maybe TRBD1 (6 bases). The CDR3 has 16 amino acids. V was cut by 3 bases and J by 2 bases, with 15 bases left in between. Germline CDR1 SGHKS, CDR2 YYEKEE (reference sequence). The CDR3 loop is CASSWGPERGNQPQHF. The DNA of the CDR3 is TGTGCCAGCAGCTGGGGGCCTGAAAGGGGCAATCAGCCCCAGCATTTT.

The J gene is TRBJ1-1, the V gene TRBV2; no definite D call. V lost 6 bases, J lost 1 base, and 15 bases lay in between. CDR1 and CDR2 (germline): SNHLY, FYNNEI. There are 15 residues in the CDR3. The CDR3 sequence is CASSVPGRTNTEAFF. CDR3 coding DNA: TGTGCCAGCAGCGTCCCCGGACGGACGAACACTGAAGCTTTCTTT.

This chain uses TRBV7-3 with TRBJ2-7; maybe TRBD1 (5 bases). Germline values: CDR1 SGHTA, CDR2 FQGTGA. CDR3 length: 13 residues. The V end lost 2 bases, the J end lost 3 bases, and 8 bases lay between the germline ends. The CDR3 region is CASSLQGGYEQYF. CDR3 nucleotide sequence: TGTGCCAGCAGCTTACAGGGTGGCTACGAGCAGTACTTC. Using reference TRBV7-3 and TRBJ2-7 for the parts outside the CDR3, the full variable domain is GAGVSQTPSNKVTEKGKYVELRCDPISGHTALYWYRQSLGQGPEFLIYFQGTGAADDSGLPNDRFFAVRPEGSVSTLKIQRTERGDSAVYLCASSLQGGYEQYFGPGTRLTVT.

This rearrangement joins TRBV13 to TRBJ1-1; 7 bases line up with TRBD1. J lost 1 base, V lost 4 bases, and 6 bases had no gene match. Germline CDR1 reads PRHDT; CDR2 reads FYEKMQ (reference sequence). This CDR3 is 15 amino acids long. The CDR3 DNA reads TGTGCCAGCAGCTCGCAGAGACAGGGGAACACTGAAGCTTTCTTT. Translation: CASSSQRQGNTEAFF.

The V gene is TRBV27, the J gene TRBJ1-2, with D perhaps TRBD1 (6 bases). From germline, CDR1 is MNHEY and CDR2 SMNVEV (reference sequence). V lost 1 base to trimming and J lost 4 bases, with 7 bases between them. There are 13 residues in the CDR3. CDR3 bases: TGTGCCAGCAGTTTATTACAGGGCTATGGCTACACCTTC. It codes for CASSLLQGYGYTF.

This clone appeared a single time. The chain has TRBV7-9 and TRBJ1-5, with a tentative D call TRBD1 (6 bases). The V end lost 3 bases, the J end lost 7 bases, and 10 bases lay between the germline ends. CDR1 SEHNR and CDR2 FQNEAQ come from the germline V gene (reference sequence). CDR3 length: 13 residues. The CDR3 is CASSFTGRQPQHF. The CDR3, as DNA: TGTGCCAGCAGCTTTACAGGGAGACAGCCCCAGCATTTT.

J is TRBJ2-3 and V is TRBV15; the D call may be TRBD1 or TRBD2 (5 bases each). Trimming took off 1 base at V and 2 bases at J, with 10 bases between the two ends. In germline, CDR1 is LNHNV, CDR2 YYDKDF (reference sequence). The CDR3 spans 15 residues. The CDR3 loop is CATSRAGRVTDTQYF. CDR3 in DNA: TGTGCCACCAGCAGAGCGGGGCGAGTCACAGATACGCAGTATTTT.

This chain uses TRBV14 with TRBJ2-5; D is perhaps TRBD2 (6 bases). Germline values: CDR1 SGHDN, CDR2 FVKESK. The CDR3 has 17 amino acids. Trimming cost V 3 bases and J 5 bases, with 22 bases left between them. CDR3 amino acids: CASSHSSFWGVAETQYF. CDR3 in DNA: TGTGCCAGCAGCCACTCCTCATTTTGGGGGGTAGCGGAGACCCAGTACTTC.

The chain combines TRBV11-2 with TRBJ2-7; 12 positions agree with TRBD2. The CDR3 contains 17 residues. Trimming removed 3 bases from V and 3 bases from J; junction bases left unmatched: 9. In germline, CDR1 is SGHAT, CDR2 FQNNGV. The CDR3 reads CASSFTSGGQSDYEQYF. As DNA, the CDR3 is TGTGCCAGCAGCTTCACTAGCGGGGGGCAATCCGACTACGAGCAGTACTTC.

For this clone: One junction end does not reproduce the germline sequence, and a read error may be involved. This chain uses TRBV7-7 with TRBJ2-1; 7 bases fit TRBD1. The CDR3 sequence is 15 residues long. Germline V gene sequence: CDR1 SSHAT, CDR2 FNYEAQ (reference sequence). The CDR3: CASSLNRGTSNEQFF. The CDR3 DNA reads TGTGCTAGCAGCTTAAACAGGGGAACATCCAATGAGCAGTTCTTC.

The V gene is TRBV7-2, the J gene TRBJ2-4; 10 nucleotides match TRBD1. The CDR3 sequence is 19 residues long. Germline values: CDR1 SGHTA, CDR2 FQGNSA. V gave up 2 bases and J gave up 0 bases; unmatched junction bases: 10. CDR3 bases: TGTGCCAGCAGCTTAATCGGGACAGGGGAGGCCCCAGCCAAAAACATTCAGTACTTC. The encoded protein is CASSLIGTGEAPAKNIQYF.

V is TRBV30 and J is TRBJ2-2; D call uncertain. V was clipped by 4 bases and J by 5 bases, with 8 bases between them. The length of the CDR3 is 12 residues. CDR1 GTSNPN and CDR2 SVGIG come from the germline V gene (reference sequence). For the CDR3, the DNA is TGTGCCTGGACAAGCGAAACCGGGGAGCTGTTTTTT. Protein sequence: CAWTSETGELFF.

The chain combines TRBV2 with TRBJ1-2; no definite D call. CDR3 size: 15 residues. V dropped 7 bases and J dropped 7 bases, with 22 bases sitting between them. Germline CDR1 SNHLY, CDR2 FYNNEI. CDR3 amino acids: CASKAQTDRSAGYTF. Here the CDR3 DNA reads TGTGCCAGCAAGGCCCAGACCGACCGGTCGGCTGGCTACACCTTC.

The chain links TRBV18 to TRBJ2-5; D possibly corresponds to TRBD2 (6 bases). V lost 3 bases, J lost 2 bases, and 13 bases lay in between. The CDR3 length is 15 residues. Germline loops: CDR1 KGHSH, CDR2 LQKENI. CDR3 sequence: CASSPVAVGQETQYF. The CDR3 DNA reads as TGTGCCAGCTCACCCGTAGCGGTAGGACAAGAGACCCAGTACTTC.

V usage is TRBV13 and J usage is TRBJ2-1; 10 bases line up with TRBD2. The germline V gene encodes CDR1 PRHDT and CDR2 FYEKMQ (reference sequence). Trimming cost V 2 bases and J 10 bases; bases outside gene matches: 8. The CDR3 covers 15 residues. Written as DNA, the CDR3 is TGTGCCAGCAGCTTAAGCCCTAGCGGGGGTGGGGAGCAGTTCTTC. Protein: CASSLSPSGGGEQFF.

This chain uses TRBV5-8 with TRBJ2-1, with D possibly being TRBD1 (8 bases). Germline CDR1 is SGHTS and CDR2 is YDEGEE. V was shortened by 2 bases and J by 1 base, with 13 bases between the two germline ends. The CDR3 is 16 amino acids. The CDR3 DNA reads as TGTGCCAGCAGCTTTGGACAGGGAGGGTCCTACAATGAGCAGTTCTTC. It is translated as CASSFGQGGSYNEQFF.

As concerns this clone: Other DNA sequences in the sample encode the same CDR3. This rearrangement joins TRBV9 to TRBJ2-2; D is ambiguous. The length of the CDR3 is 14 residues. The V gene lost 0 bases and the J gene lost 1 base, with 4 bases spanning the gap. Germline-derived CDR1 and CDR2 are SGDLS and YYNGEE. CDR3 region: CASSVGGNTGELFF. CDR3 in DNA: TGTGCCAGCAGCGTAGGAGGGAACACCGGGGAGCTGTTTTTT. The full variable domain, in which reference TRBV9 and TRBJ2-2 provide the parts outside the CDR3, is DSGVTQTPKHLITATGQRVTLRCSPRSGDLSVYWYQQSLDQGLQFLIQYYNGEERAKGNILERFSAQQFPDLHSELNLSSLELGDSALYFCASSVGGNTGELFFGEGSRLTVL.

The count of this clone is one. The CDR3 DNA reads as TGTGCCAGCAGCCCTCGGACTAGCGTATACAATGAGCAGTTCTTC. Translation: CASSPRTSVYNEQFF. The chain has TRBV11-3 and TRBJ2-1; 9 bases are shared with TRBD2. The CDR3 sequence is 15 residues long. Germline CDR1 reads SGHNT; CDR2 reads YENEEA. V lost 5 bases, J lost 4 bases, and 6 bases stayed unmatched. Full variable domain (rest looked up from reference TRBV11-3 and TRBJ2-1): EAGVVQSPRYKIIEKKQPVAFWCNPISGHNTLYWYLQNLGQGPELLIRYENEEAVDDSQLPKDRFSAERLKGVDSTLKIQPAELGDSAVYLCASSPRTSVYNEQFFGPGTRLTVL.

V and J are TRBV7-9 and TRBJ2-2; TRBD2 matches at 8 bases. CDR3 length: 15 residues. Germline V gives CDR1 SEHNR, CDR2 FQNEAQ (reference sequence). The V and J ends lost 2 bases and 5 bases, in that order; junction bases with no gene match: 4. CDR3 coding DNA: TGTGCCAGCAGCTTACTGGCTAGCGGGACCGGGGAGCTGTTTTTT. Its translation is CASSLLASGTGELFF.

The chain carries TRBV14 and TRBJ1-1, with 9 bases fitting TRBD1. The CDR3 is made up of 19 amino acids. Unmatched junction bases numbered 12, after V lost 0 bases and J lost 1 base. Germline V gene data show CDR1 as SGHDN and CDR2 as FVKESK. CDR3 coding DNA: TGTGCCAGCAGCCAAGATTTCAGGGACAGGGACCATGAGAACACTGAAGCTTTCTTT. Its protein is CASSQDFRDRDHENTEAFF.

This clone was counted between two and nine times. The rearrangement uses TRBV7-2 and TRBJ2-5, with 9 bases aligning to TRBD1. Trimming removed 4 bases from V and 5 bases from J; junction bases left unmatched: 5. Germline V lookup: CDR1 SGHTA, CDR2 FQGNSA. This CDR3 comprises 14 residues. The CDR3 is CASSSSGTGETQYF. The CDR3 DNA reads TGTGCCAGCAGCTCCTCGGGGACAGGGGAGACCCAGTACTTC.

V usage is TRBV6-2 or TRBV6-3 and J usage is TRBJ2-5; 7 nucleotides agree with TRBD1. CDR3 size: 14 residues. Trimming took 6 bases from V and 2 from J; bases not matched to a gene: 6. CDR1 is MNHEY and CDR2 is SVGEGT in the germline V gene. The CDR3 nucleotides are TGTGCCAGCAGCGATGACAGGGAACAAGAGACCCAGTACTTC. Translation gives CASSDDREQETQYF.